Only a few counts were recorded for the clone carrying this T cell receptor beta chain. Amplified TCR beta CDR3 regions came from RNA transcripts. Primed by the HTBI set, a first-round RT-PCR was run on the TCR CDR3. MiXCR was run by TCRdb on the multiplex PCR reads, yielding one entry per CDR3 protein. The repertoire holds about 380,000 distinct CDR3 sequences, with approximately 17% as singletons. The data belong to a study of T cells in Graves' hyperthyroidism and ophthalmopathy. Germline assignment: CDR1 DFQATT and CDR2 SNEGSKA (reference sequence). CDR3 length equals 15 residues. V shed 0 bases, J shed 8 bases, and the junction held 12 bases outside the gene matches.

What was sequenced was blood. The sequence came from a man aged 18 to 29 with Graves' ophthalmopathy. This chain joins TRBV20-1 and TRBJ1-2; 7 nucleotides match TRBD1. The CDR3 DNA reads TGCAGTGCTAGAGATCCAAGAGGGCAGGGGGAAGGCTACACCTTC. Translation: CSARDPRGQGEGYTF.